The following is a T cell receptor beta chain sequence with its context. Its matching antigen is unknown. Whether given at about 4 or about 12 weeks, second doses were pooled. These data are taken from a study of T cell responses to AZD1222 COVID-19 vaccine. Notes on the study in general: In a largely white British group with more females than males, clonal diversity was possibly underestimated. Close to half of all spike-specific TCRs reportedly target regions of the variants that are unmutated. Spike-specific TCR breadth and depth were elevated following two AZD1222 doses.

Germline V CDR1 and CDR2: GTSNPN, SVGIG (reference sequence). J was trimmed by 4 bases and V by 3 bases; bases with no gene match: 9. This CDR3 spans 17 amino acids. Sequencing was performed with immunoSEQ multiplex PCR; in TCRdb, only in-frame clones are kept and a portion is missing. The table lists fewer than 110,000 clones, 80% to 95% of them singletons. This specimen was peripheral blood, taken 28 days after the second AZD1222 dose. The sequence came from an adult who received the AZD1222 COVID-19 vaccine. The chain carries TRBV30 and TRBJ2-2; 12 nucleotides line up with TRBD2. This CDR3 reads CAWRWGLAGRGTGELFF. CDR3 nucleotide sequence: TGTGCCTGGAGGTGGGGACTAGCGGGCCGAGGCACCGGGGAGCTGTTTTTT.